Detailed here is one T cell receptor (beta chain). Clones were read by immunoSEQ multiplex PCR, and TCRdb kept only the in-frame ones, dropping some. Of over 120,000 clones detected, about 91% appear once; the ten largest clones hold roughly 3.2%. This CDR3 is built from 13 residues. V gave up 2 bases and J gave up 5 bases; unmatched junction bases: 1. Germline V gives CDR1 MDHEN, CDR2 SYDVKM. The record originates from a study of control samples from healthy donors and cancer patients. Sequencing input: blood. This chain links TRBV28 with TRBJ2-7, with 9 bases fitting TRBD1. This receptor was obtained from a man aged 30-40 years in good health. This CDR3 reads CASSLTGGHEQYF. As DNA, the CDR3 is TGTGCCAGCAGTTTAACAGGGGGCCACGAGCAGTACTTC.